Below, one T cell receptor (beta chain) is given with its context. Trimming removed 2 bases from V and 9 bases from J, with 20 bases in between. CDR1 is MNHNS and CDR2 is SASEGT in the germline V gene. The CDR3 extends over 15 amino acids. The data stem from a study of Graves' ophthalmopathy and Graves' hyperthyroidism. RNA served as the template for amplifying TCR beta CDR3 regions. Second-round multiplex PCR came after a first-round RT-PCR that employed HTBI primers. TCRdb re-analysed the multiplex PCR reads in MiXCR, keeping a single row per CDR3 protein. The sample has hundreds of thousands of distinct CDR3 sequences, 20% to 25% seen once. The PBMCs originated from more than 7.5 ml of fresh peripheral blood.

This sequence originates from a woman aged 18 to 35 with stable Graves' hyperthyroidism. Some clones in this sample may be carry-over from other donors' samples. J is TRBJ2-7 and V is TRBV6-1, with D perhaps matching TRBD1 (6 bases). Sequencing was carried out using peripheral blood. The CDR3 DNA reads TGTGCCAGCAGTGAACCACGGACAGTCAGATACTGGCAGTACTTC. This sequence encodes CASSEPRTVRYWQYF.